This T cell receptor (beta chain) was identified during a study of T cell responses to AZD1222 COVID-19 vaccine. On this clone itself: What it binds is not known.

The method was immunoSEQ multiplex PCR; TCRdb's version includes in-frame clones alone and lacks a portion of them. The profile shows around 120,000 clones, around 86% of them singletons. General study results and limits: Sampled repertoires all dated from after the peak T cell response. Rises in breadth and depth of Spike-specific TCRs came after two AZD1222 doses.

Germline V lookup: CDR1 SGHRS, CDR2 YFSETQ. V gave up 0 bases and J gave up 4 bases, with 13 bases separating them. CDR3 length: 15 amino acids. V gene TRBV5-1 combines with J gene TRBJ1-1; D ambiguous. The clonotype comes from an adult in good health. The sample here was peripheral blood, taken on day 0 of AZD1222 vaccination. For the CDR3, the DNA is TGCGCCAGCAGCTTGGAGGCGGTGCCGGGCACTGAAGCTTTCTTT. Translating gives CASSLEAVPGTEAFF.